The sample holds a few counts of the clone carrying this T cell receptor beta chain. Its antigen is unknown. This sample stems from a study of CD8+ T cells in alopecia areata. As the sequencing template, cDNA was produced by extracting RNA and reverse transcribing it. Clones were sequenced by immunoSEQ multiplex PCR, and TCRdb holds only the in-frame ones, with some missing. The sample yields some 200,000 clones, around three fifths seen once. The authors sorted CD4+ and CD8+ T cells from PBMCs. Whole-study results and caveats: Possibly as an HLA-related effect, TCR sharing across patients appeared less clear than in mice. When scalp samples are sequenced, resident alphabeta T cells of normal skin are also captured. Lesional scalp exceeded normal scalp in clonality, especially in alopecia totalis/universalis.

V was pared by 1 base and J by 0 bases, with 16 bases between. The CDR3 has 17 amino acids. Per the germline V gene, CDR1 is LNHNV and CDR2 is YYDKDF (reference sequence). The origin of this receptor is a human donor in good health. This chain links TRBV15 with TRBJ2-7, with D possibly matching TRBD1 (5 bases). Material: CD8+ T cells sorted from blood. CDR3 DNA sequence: TGTGCCACCAGCAGAGGGTTAAGACAGATCAACTCCTACGAGCAGTACTTC. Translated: CATSRGLRQINSYEQYF.